This TCR beta chain appears in the sequencing data of a study of blood T cell repertoires in COVID-19 (TCRdb year 2020). Concerning the study at large: Samples covering the acute and convalescent phases of COVID-19 were provided by collaborators in the United States, Italy and Spain. Where available, HLA class I and class II types were taken from metadata supplied by the sample provider and were not determined by assay-based typing. The samples were drawn from two sources: the first 160 participants of the ongoing ImmuneRACE study, and 1,254 subjects contributed by 6 global collaborators. A freely available public database, intended as a resource for researchers studying the immune response to SARS-CoV-2, is where the repertoires were released. Nearly every sample came with metadata listing a de-identified subject ID, COVID-19 status, age in years and sex. The material from the prospective study consisted of cDNA or gDNA derived from T cells, B-cell-depleted T cells, or PBMCs. Deeply sampled blood TCRbeta repertoires from subjects exposed to, actively infected with, or recovered from COVID-19 were included in the dataset.

The CDR3 starts with the cysteine, ends with the phenylalanine, and has 14 residues. Kept here is only the CDR3 DNA, which spans 42 bases and is read in frame from base 1. For CDR1 and CDR2, the germline V gene lists SGHVS and FNYEAQ. The V end loses 5 bases and the J end loses 4 bases, and a stretch of 12 bases separates them. In regard to this clone: Its specific antigen is unknown. No base-level quality is on record; no much larger clone is a single base apart.

The immunoSEQ Assay, a bias-controlled multiplex PCR, was used to amplify TCRbeta CDR3 regions from genomic DNA. As for how the authors treated the data: The number of nucleated cells in each sample was estimated from the amplification of reference gene primers within the assay. To quantify the absolute abundance of each unique TCRbeta CDR3 rearrangement, sequence reads were collapsed and filtered. For each sample, productive Simpson clonality was calculated as the square root of Simpson's diversity index across productive rearrangements. TCRdb re-hosts the immuneACCESS table, in-frame sequences only. Its copies lack some clones; in the studies checked, an unresolved V gene accounts for under half of them, and the cause for the rest is not known. The DNA gave D and trimming, while V, J and clone size come from that table. For this sample there are 170,000 or so clones; 86% appear just once. Around 7% of the sample rests with the top ten.

Collaborating institutions collected whole blood in K2EDTA tubes following their own protocols. For TCRbeta analysis, collaborators shipped samples as frozen whole blood, isolated PBMCs, or DNA extracted from either of those sample types. Overall study results and their limits: Clinical and demographic metadata were provided uncurated, with the amount varying by source and participant.

Sequencing input: peripheral blood. Recombination linked TRBV7-6 to TRBJ2-1; the D gene is perhaps TRBD2, from 6 matching bases. This sequence originates from a man aged 50-59 years with active or convalescent COVID-19. The CDR3 region reads CASSQTGLYNEQFF. The DNA is as follows: TGTGCCAGCAGCCAAACAGGACTATACAATGAGCAGTTCTTC.